Shown below are 28 T cell receptor beta chains from a single sample sequenced in a study of monozygotic twins with inflammatory bowel disease. TCRdb re-called the 5' RACE reads, yielding one record per CDR3 amino acid sequence without DNA. This sample carries a few hundred thousand distinct CDR3 sequences, with 2% to 3% going to the ten biggest clones. The source material was blood. These receptors were collected from a human donor with ulcerative colitis or Crohn's disease, or a healthy co-twin of an affected twin (not recorded which).

The chain combines TRBV6-5 with TRBJ2-7. The germline V gene has CDR1 MNHEY and CDR2 SVGAGI. The CDR3 extends over 11 amino acids. The CDR3 loop is CASSYSAEQYF.

The CDR3 reads CASSRDGAYEQYF. The chain links TRBV6-6 to TRBJ2-7; TCRdb gives TRBD1 as the D gene, but with no DNA this cannot be confirmed. The CDR3 contains 13 residues. The germline V gene encodes CDR1 MNHNY and CDR2 SVGAGI (reference sequence).

This chain connects TRBV20-1 to TRBJ2-7; TCRdb reports TRBD1, a call that lacks DNA to check it against. The CDR3 length is 13 residues. Germline CDR1 is DFQATT and CDR2 is SNEGSKA (reference sequence). The CDR3 sequence is CSASGQDRYEQYF.

The chain has TRBV30 and TRBJ1-3. The CDR3 spans 13 residues. In germline, CDR1 is GTSNPN, CDR2 SVGIG (reference sequence). CDR3 sequence: CAWGQASGNTIYF. Variable domain in full (rest from reference TRBV30 and TRBJ1-3): SQTIHQWPATLVQPVGSPLSLECTVEGTSNPNLYWYRQAAGRGLQLLFYSVGIGQISSEVPQNLSASRPQDRQFILSSKKLLLSDSGFYLCAWGQASGNTIYFGEGSWLTVV.

This chain joins TRBV18 and TRBJ1-1; TCRdb returns TRBD1, unconfirmable since there is no DNA. The germline V gene has CDR1 KGHSH and CDR2 LQKENI. The length of the CDR3 is 15 residues. The CDR3 sequence is CASSPNSGVNTEAFF. Combining the CDR3 with reference TRBV18 and TRBJ1-1 gives the whole variable domain NAGVMQNPRHLVRRRGQEARLRCSPMKGHSHVYWYRQLPEEGLKFMVYLQKENIIDESGMPKERFSAEFPKEGPSILRIQQVVRGDSAAYFCASSPNSGVNTEAFFGQGTRLTVV.

The CDR3 protein is CSVEKGRGNEQYF. The chain recombines TRBV29-1 with TRBJ2-7; TCRdb's D gene call, TRBD1, goes unchecked for lack of DNA. The length of the CDR3 is 13 residues. Germline CDR1 is SQVTM and CDR2 is ANQGSEA.

The chain employs TRBV12-3 or TRBV12-4 and TRBJ2-7. The CDR3 covers 12 residues. CDR3 loop: CASSLAAREQYF.

The V call is TRBV7-9, the J call TRBJ2-1; without DNA, the TCRdb call of TRBD2 cannot be checked. The CDR3 extends over 15 amino acids. The V gene's germline CDR1 is SEHNR and CDR2 FQNEAQ (reference sequence). The CDR3 spells CASSRLARAYNEQFF.

The V and J genes are TRBV27 and TRBJ2-3; lacking DNA, the TRBD1 call made by TCRdb goes unchecked. CDR3 length equals 16 residues. CDR1 is MNHEY and CDR2 is SMNVEV in the germline V gene (reference sequence). The CDR3 loop is CASSNPRREARDTQYF.

This chain connects TRBV12-3 or TRBV12-4 to TRBJ1-5; TCRdb proposes TRBD1, but this gene call is untestable without DNA. The CDR3 spans 15 residues. The CDR3 sequence is CASSQMAGHGQPQHF.

The V gene is TRBV5-6, the J gene TRBJ2-5; TCRdb's assignment of TRBD1 cannot be checked, as there is no DNA. The CDR3 is made up of 16 amino acids. The germline CDR1 and CDR2 sequences are SGHDT and YYEEEE. The CDR3 is CASSLTGRGVAETQYF.

V usage is TRBV3-1 and J usage is TRBJ1-5; TCRdb selects TRBD1, and the lack of DNA leaves this call unchecked. The CDR3 totals 15 residues. Germline CDR1 reads LGHDT; CDR2 reads YNNKEL (reference sequence). CDR3 residues: CASSRTGHSNQPQHF.

V is TRBV5-5 and J is TRBJ2-1; the TCRdb D gene call, TRBD2, has no DNA to confirm it. Germline assignment: CDR1 SGHKS and CDR2 YYEKEE (reference sequence). This CDR3 is 16 amino acids long. CDR3 amino acids: CASSSPNTNSYNEQFF.

The CDR3 loop is CASRVRKGLNTEAFF. The chain combines TRBV7-2 with TRBJ1-1; TCRdb outputs TRBD1, but without DNA this stays unchecked. From germline, CDR1 is SGHTA and CDR2 FQGNSA. CDR3 size: 15 residues.

The chain employs TRBV6-5 and TRBJ1-1. The V gene's germline CDR1 is MNHEY and CDR2 SVGAGI. The CDR3 has 17 residues. The CDR3 here is CASSYSTRGSLRTEAFF.

The gene calls are TRBV20-1 and TRBJ1-4. CDR3 length equals 11 residues. Looked up from germline, CDR1 is DFQATT and CDR2 is SNEGSKA (reference sequence). CDR3 sequence: CSAYLNEKLFF.

J is TRBJ2-5 and V is TRBV5-1; TCRdb's D call of TRBD2 is untestable without DNA. The CDR3 loop spans 15 amino acids. From germline, CDR1 is SGHRS and CDR2 YFSETQ. The CDR3 region is CASSSLPGCRKTQYF.

This chain joins TRBV5-1 and TRBJ1-5. CDR1 is SGHRS, CDR2 YFSETQ, per germline. CDR3 length: 14 amino acids. The CDR3: CASSLAGNEKPQHF.

The chain recombines TRBV9 with TRBJ2-3; TCRdb names TRBD2, which stays unverified in the absence of DNA. Germline V gene lookup returns CDR1 SGDLS and CDR2 YYNGEE. CDR3 length equals 17 residues. This CDR3 reads CASSPRTAASSTDTQYF. Drawing the rest from reference TRBV9 and TRBJ2-3, the complete variable domain is DSGVTQTPKHLITATGQRVTLRCSPRSGDLSVYWYQQSLDQGLQFLIQYYNGEERAKGNILERFSAQQFPDLHSELNLSSLELGDSALYFCASSPRTAASSTDTQYFGPGTRLTVL.

The chain couples TRBV29-1 to TRBJ1-3; checking the TCRdb D call of TRBD1 is not possible without DNA. The length of the CDR3 is 13 residues. Germline lookup yields CDR1 SQVTM and CDR2 ANQGSEA. The CDR3 region is CSVADRPGNTIYF.

This chain links TRBV5-1 with TRBJ2-2; checking the TCRdb D call of TRBD1 is not possible without DNA. Looked up from germline, CDR1 is SGHRS and CDR2 is YFSETQ. The length of the CDR3 is 14 residues. The CDR3 spells CASTPTGTTGELFF.

The V call is TRBV24-1, the J call TRBJ1-6; the D call from TCRdb, TRBD1, cannot be confirmed without DNA. The germline gives CDR1 KGHDR, CDR2 SFDVKD. The CDR3 has 19 amino acids. The CDR3 region is CATSDSSWAELRGNSPLHF.

The V and J genes are TRBV5-1 and TRBJ2-3; there is no DNA to check the TCRdb D call of TRBD2. CDR3 length: 18 residues. In germline, CDR1 is SGHRS, CDR2 YFSETQ. This CDR3 reads CASRSGLAGVMSTDTQYF.

This chain joins TRBV9 and TRBJ2-1; the D call of TRBD1 rests on TCRdb alone, since no DNA is present to check it. Germline CDR1 SGDLS, CDR2 YYNGEE. CDR3 length: 15 residues. CDR3 region: CASSVGGGGPNEQFF. The complete variable domain, with remaining parts taken from reference TRBV9 and TRBJ2-1, reads DSGVTQTPKHLITATGQRVTLRCSPRSGDLSVYWYQQSLDQGLQFLIQYYNGEERAKGNILERFSAQQFPDLHSELNLSSLELGDSALYFCASSVGGGGPNEQFFGPGTRLTVL.

The J gene is TRBJ1-5, the V gene TRBV5-1. This CDR3 comprises 13 residues. The germline V gene has CDR1 SGHRS and CDR2 YFSETQ. The CDR3 sequence: CASSLAPHQPQHF.

The chain couples TRBV20-1 to TRBJ2-7. CDR1 and CDR2 from the germline V gene are DFQATT and SNEGSKA (reference sequence). This CDR3 is 16 amino acids long. CDR3 loop: CSARDIPRELGYEQYF.

V gene TRBV20-1 combines with J gene TRBJ2-7; the D call from TCRdb, TRBD1, cannot be confirmed without DNA. Germline values: CDR1 DFQATT, CDR2 SNEGSKA (reference sequence). There are 14 residues in the CDR3. The chain's CDR3 is CSAPWGGRSYEQYF.

The genes are TRBV7-2 and TRBJ2-3; TCRdb's assignment of TRBD1 cannot be checked, as there is no DNA. The CDR3 has 13 residues. Germline CDR1 reads SGHTA; CDR2 reads FQGNSA. The CDR3 here is CASSTRGTDTQYF.